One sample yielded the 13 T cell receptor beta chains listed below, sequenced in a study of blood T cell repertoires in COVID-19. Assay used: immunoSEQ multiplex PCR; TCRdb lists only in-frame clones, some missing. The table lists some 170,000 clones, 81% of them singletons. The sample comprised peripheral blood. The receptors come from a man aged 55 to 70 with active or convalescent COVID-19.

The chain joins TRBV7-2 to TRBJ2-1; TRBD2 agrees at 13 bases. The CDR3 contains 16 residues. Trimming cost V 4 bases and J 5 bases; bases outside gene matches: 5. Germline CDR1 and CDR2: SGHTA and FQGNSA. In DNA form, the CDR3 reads TGTGCCAGCAGCTCCAGACTAGCGGGAGGCAACAATGAGCAGTTCTTC. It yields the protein CASSSRLAGGNNEQFF.

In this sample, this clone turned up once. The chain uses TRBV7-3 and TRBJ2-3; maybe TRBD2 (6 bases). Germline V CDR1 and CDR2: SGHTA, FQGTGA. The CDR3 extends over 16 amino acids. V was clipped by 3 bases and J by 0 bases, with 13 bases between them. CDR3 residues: CASSLRGGASTDTQYF. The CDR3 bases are TGTGCCAGCAGCTTGCGGGGCGGGGCTAGCACAGATACGCAGTATTTT.

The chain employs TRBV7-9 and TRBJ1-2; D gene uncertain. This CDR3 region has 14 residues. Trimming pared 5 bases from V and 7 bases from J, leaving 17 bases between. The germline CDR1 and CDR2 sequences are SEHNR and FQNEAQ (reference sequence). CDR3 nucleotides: TGTGCCAGCAGCCCGACCCCGGAGTACGGTGGCTACACCTTC. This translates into CASSPTPEYGGYTF.

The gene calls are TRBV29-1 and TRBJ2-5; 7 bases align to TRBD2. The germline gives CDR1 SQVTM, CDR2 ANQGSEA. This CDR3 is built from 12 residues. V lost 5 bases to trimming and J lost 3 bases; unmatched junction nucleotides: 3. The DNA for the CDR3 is TGCAGCGTTAGTGGGAGGGAAGAGACCCAGTACTTC. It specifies CSVSGREETQYF.

CDR3 region: CASSPLGRTGDYGYTF. In nucleotides, the CDR3 is TGTGCCAGCAGCCCCCTAGGGAGGACAGGGGACTATGGCTACACCTTC. V is TRBV3-1 (or the pseudogene TRBV3-2) and J is TRBJ1-2, with 9 bases matching TRBD1. This CDR3 region has 16 residues. Losses at the gene ends were 4 bases for V and 3 bases for J; bases not matched to a gene: 9. Germline V gene sequence: CDR1 LGHDT, CDR2 YNNKEL (reference sequence).

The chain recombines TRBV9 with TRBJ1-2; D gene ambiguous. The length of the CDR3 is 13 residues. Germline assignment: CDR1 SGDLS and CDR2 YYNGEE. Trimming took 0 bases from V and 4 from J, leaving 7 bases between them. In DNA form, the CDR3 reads TGTGCCAGCAGCGTAGCAACAGCCTATGGCTACACCTTC. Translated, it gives CASSVATAYGYTF.

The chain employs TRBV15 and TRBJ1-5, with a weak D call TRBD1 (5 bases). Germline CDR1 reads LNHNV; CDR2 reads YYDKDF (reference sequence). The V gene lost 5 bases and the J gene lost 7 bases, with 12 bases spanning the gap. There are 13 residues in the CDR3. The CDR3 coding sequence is TGTGCCACCAGCTTTGGGGGGTTCCAGCCCCAGCATTTT. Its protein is CATSFGGFQPQHF.

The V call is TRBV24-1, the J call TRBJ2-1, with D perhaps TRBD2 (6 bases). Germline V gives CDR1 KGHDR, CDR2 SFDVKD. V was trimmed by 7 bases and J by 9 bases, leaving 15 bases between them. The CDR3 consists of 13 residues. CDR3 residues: CATSGGGGFEQFF. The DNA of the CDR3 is TGTGCCACCAGCGGTGGTGGAGGGTTTGAGCAGTTCTTC.

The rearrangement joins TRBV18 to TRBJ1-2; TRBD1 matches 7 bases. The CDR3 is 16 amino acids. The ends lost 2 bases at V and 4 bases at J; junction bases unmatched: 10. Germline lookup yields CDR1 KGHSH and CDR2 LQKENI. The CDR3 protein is CASSPGVQGRSYGYTF. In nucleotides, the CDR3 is TGTGCCAGCTCACCAGGAGTACAGGGGCGCAGCTATGGCTACACCTTC. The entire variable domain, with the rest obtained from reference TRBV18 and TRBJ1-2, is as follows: NAGVMQNPRHLVRRRGQEARLRCSPMKGHSHVYWYRQLPEEGLKFMVYLQKENIIDESGMPKERFSAEFPKEGPSILRIQQVVRGDSAAYFCASSPGVQGRSYGYTFGSGTRLTVV.

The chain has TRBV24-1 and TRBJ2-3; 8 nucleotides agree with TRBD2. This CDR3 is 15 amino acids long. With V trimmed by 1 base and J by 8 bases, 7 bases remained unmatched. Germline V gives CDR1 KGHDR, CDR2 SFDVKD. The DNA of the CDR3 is TGTGCCACCAGTGATTTAGCGGGAGCCCTTGGTACGCAGTATTTT. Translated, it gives CATSDLAGALGTQYF.

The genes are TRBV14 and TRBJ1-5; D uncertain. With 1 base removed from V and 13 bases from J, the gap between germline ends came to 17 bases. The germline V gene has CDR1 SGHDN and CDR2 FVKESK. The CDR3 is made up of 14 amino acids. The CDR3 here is CASSQAVRTTGQHF. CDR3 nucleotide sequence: TGTGCCAGCAGCCAAGCTGTGAGGACTACGGGGCAGCATTTT.

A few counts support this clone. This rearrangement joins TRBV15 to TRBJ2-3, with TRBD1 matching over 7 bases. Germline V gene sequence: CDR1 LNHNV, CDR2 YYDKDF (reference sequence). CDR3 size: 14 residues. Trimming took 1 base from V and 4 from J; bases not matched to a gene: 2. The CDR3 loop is CATSRGGQPDTQYF. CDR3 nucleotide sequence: TGTGCCACCAGCAGAGGGGGACAGCCAGATACGCAGTATTTT.

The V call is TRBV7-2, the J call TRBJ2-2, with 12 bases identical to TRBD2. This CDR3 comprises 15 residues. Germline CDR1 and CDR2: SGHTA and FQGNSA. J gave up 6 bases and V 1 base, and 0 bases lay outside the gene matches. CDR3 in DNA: TGTGCCAGCAGCTTAGGACTAGCGGGAGCCGGGGAGCTGTTTTTT. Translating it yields CASSLGLAGAGELFF.